The 18 T cell receptor beta chains below come from one sample, sequenced in a study of CD8 T cells in ankylosing spondylitis. MiXCR, run by TCRdb on the 5' RACE reads, gives a single entry per CDR3 protein. The data hold about 300,000 distinct CDR3 sequences, with about 9.9% observed a single time. The sequenced material came from blood, either unsorted or a sorted T cell fraction (not recorded which). The receptor source for this set is a female donor with ankylosing spondylitis or in good health (not recorded which).

CDR3 DNA sequence: TGTGCCAGCAGCCACCAAGGAAGGAATGAGCAGTTCTTC. It is translated as CASSHQGRNEQFF. The V and J genes are TRBV3-1 and TRBJ2-1; D is undetermined. Per the germline V gene, CDR1 is LGHDT and CDR2 is YNNKEL (reference sequence). The CDR3 spans 13 residues. V was trimmed by 3 bases and J by 7 bases, leaving 10 bases between them.

This clonotype was found many times. The chain has TRBV10-3 and TRBJ2-5; a weak D match, TRBD2 (5 bases). V was trimmed by 3 bases and J by 2 bases, leaving 7 bases between them. This CDR3 has 13 residues. Germline loops: CDR1 ENHRY, CDR2 SYGVKD. This chain's CDR3 is CAISEGLQETQYF. The CDR3 region has the DNA TGTGCCATCAGTGAAGGACTGCAAGAGACCCAGTACTTC.

This clonotype has at least ten counts. J is TRBJ2-1 and V is TRBV20-1; 9 nucleotides line up with TRBD1. V shed 1 base and J 3 bases; nucleotides not matched to a gene: 10. Germline V gene data show CDR1 as DFQATT and CDR2 as SNEGSKA (reference sequence). There are 17 residues in the CDR3. The chain's CDR3 is CSARASTGTGYYNEQFF. CDR3 in DNA: TGCAGTGCTAGAGCCAGTACCGGGACAGGGTACTACAATGAGCAGTTCTTC.

This clonotype was counted between two and nine times. The V and J genes are TRBV27 and TRBJ1-1, with D possibly being TRBD1 (5 bases). The CDR3 length is 14 residues. The V end lost 1 base, the J end lost 4 bases, and 10 bases lay between the germline ends. The germline CDR1 and CDR2 sequences are MNHEY and SMNVEV (reference sequence). CDR3 DNA: TGTGCCAGCAGTTTATGGGAGGGGAGCACTGAAGCTTTCTTT. This codes for CASSLWEGSTEAFF.

The rearrangement links TRBV5-1 to TRBJ2-7; D gene unclear. Trimming left V 3 bases short and J 4 bases short, with 14 bases between. The CDR3 is 14 residues long. The germline gives CDR1 SGHRS, CDR2 YFSETQ. The CDR3 spells CASSWADGPYEQYF. The CDR3 coding sequence is TGCGCCAGCAGCTGGGCAGACGGTCCTTACGAGCAGTACTTC.

This clonotype was seen ten or more times. The chain couples TRBV6-2 or TRBV6-3 to TRBJ2-7; perhaps TRBD2 as D (8 bases). Trimming removed 5 bases from V and 3 bases from J, with 26 bases in between. The CDR3 is made up of 18 amino acids. From germline, CDR1 is MNHEY and CDR2 SVGEGT. CDR3 loop: CASSRQGASGYDLYEQYF. The CDR3 DNA sequence: TGTGCCAGCAGTCGACAGGGAGCTAGCGGGTACGATCTCTACGAGCAGTACTTC.

J is TRBJ1-1 and V is TRBV15; D remains unclear. This CDR3 has 14 residues. In germline, CDR1 is LNHNV, CDR2 YYDKDF (reference sequence). V shed 0 bases and J shed 1 base, with 6 bases lying between them. This CDR3 is CATSRDKKNTEAFF. The CDR3 nucleotides are TGTGCCACCAGCAGAGATAAGAAGAACACTGAAGCTTTCTTT.

The gene calls are TRBV5-5 and TRBJ1-1; 9 bases match TRBD1. With 4 bases clipped from V and 0 bases from J, the junction kept 10 bases outside the gene matches. The germline gives CDR1 SGHKS, CDR2 YYEKEE (reference sequence). The length of the CDR3 is 17 residues. In DNA form, the CDR3 reads TGTGCCAGCAGCAATATACGGGACAGGGTGGTGAACACTGAAGCTTTCTTT. Amino acid sequence: CASSNIRDRVVNTEAFF.

This clonotype appeared many times. The chain links TRBV20-1 to TRBJ2-5; the D gene is possibly TRBD1 (6 bases). CDR1 is DFQATT and CDR2 is SNEGSKA in the germline V gene (reference sequence). The CDR3 sequence is 12 residues long. Trimming left V 3 bases short and J 4 bases short, with 9 bases between. The CDR3 region is CSASRGRETQYF. In nucleotides, the CDR3 is TGCAGTGCTAGCAGGGGCCGAGAGACCCAGTACTTC.

The sample holds a few counts of this clonotype. The rearrangement links TRBV4-1 to TRBJ2-7; 7 bases map to TRBD1. CDR3 size: 16 residues. V gave up 1 base and J gave up 2 bases; unmatched junction bases: 8. Germline-derived CDR1 and CDR2 are MGHRA and YSYEKL. CDR3 protein: CASSQGGRDSTYEQYF. The CDR3 bases are TGCGCCAGCAGCCAAGGGGGTAGGGACAGTACCTACGAGCAGTACTTC.

This clonotype showed up many times. The chain has TRBV7-2 and TRBJ1-1; D gene ambiguous. The V gene lost 10 bases and the J gene lost 4 bases, with 16 bases spanning the gap. This CDR3 spans 13 amino acids. Germline CDR1 SGHTA, CDR2 FQGNSA. DNA of the CDR3: TGTGCCAACCCCCAAGTCCGGGGCACTGAAGCTTTCTTT. Translated, it gives CANPQVRGTEAFF. The whole variable domain, filled in from reference TRBV7-2 and TRBJ1-1, reads GAGVSQSPSNKVTEKGKDVELRCDPISGHTALYWYRQSLGQGLEFLIYFQGNSAPDKSGLPSDRFSAERTGGSVSTLTIQRTQQEDSAVYLCANPQVRGTEAFFGQGTRLTVV.

V usage is TRBV5-1 and J usage is TRBJ2-7, with 9 bases identical to TRBD1. J gave up 4 bases and V 2 bases, and 10 bases lay outside the gene matches. The CDR3 is made up of 16 amino acids. Germline values: CDR1 SGHRS, CDR2 YFSETQ. The CDR3 coding sequence is TGCGCCAGCAGCTTTACACCGGGACAGGGTAATTACGAGCAGTACTTC. This codes for CASSFTPGQGNYEQYF.

This clonotype was seen repeatedly, ten times or more. This chain uses TRBV5-1 with TRBJ2-3; 8 bases map to TRBD2. The CDR3 is made up of 15 amino acids. Unmatched junction bases numbered 10, after V lost 5 bases and J lost 5 bases. CDR1 and CDR2 from the germline V gene are SGHRS and YFSETQ. CDR3 bases: TGCGCCAGCAGTTCGAGCGGGAGTTTGGGAGATACGCAGTATTTT. Its protein product is CASSSSGSLGDTQYF.

This clonotype occurred a few times. The V call is TRBV18, the J call TRBJ1-5; D is possibly TRBD1 (5 bases). The V end was cut by 3 bases, the J end by 5 bases, with 14 bases between. The CDR3 covers 15 residues. From germline, CDR1 is KGHSH and CDR2 LQKENI. This CDR3 reads CASSPTTGNDQPQHF. CDR3 nucleotides: TGTGCCAGCTCACCTACAACAGGTAACGATCAGCCCCAGCATTTT.

In this sample, this clonotype turned up many times. This sequence joins TRBV28 and TRBJ2-3; D is undetermined. CDR3 size: 13 residues. From germline, CDR1 is MDHEN and CDR2 SYDVKM. With 5 bases removed from V and 4 bases from J, the gap between germline ends came to 10 bases. CDR3 coding DNA: TGTGCCAGCAGTCACCAAAGTGCAGATACGCAGTATTTT. It yields the protein CASSHQSADTQYF.

This clonotype was counted ten times or more. The chain is built from TRBV24-1 and TRBJ1-1; a possible D gene is TRBD1 (6 bases). This CDR3 has 13 residues. Germline assignment: CDR1 KGHDR and CDR2 SFDVKD. V lost 4 bases and J 8 bases, leaving 13 bases between the germline ends. CDR3 region: CATSETTGSEAFF. The CDR3 nucleotides are TGTGCCACCAGTGAAACGACAGGTAGCGAAGCTTTCTTT.

This clonotype was seen many times. The V gene is TRBV20-1, the J gene TRBJ2-5; 10 positions match TRBD2. The V and J ends lost 5 bases and 2 bases, in that order; junction bases with no gene match: 8. Germline CDR1 and CDR2: DFQATT and SNEGSKA (reference sequence). This CDR3 spans 15 amino acids. This CDR3 is CSAARFSGRQETQYF. In DNA, the CDR3 is TGCAGTGCTGCCAGGTTTAGCGGGAGGCAAGAGACCCAGTACTTC.

This clonotype was counted many times. The gene calls are TRBV7-9 and TRBJ2-1, with TRBD2 matching 7 bases. After removal of 5 bases from V and 9 bases from J, the junction contained 7 bases not matched to a gene. Germline CDR1 reads SEHNR; CDR2 reads FQNEAQ (reference sequence). The CDR3 runs to 13 residues. The CDR3 nucleotides read TGTGCCAGCAGCCCCTCGCGGGAGAGTGAGCAGTTCTTC. Its translation: CASSPSRESEQFF.